These 16 T cell receptor beta chains were sequenced from one sample in a study of T cells in Graves' hyperthyroidism and ophthalmopathy. The CDR3 regions of TCR beta were amplified from RNA transcripts. Carried out on the TCR CDR3, a first-round RT-PCR used the HTBI primer set. TCRdb redid the calling of the multiplex PCR reads with MiXCR, one entry per CDR3 protein. Of roughly 700,000 distinct CDR3 sequences in the sample, 30% to 40% were seen once. The sequencing sample was made of blood. These TCRs come from a middle-aged woman with Graves' hyperthyroidism.

The table lists this clonotype with a few counts. The rearrangement uses TRBV6-5 and TRBJ1-2, with D uncertain. This CDR3 comprises 14 residues. Looked up from germline, CDR1 is MNHEY and CDR2 is SVGAGI. V gave up 0 bases and J gave up 5 bases, with 10 bases separating them. The CDR3 loop reads CASSYSRQLYGYTF. The CDR3 DNA sequence: TGTGCCAGCAGTTACTCGCGGCAGTTATATGGCTACACCTTC.

To note about this clonotype: A read error may account for a junction end that differs from germline. This chain joins TRBV5-4 and TRBJ1-4; 12 nucleotides agree with TRBD1. This CDR3 region has 19 residues. CDR1 and CDR2 from the germline V gene are SGHNT and YYREEE (reference sequence). The CDR3 protein is CASSHEYRDRGPKDEKLFF. CDR3 in DNA: TGCGCCAGCAGCCACGAATACCGGGACAGGGGGCCTAAGGATGAAAAACTGTTTTTT.

This clonotype was observed at least ten times. The CDR3, as DNA: TGCGCCAGCAGCCAAGATCACACAGGACCTAATTCACCCCTCCACTTT. Protein product: CASSQDHTGPNSPLHF. The chain employs TRBV4-3 and TRBJ1-6, with a tentative D call TRBD1 (5 bases). V lost 0 bases, J lost 6 bases, and 12 bases lay in between. The CDR3 consists of 16 residues. The germline gives CDR1 LGHNA, CDR2 YSLEER.

This clonotype appeared many times. The genes are TRBV7-9 and TRBJ1-1; 8 nucleotides align to TRBD1. Germline loops: CDR1 SEHNR, CDR2 FQNEAQ (reference sequence). CDR3 length: 15 amino acids. V shed 1 base, J shed 6 bases, and the junction held 7 bases outside the gene matches. The CDR3 region has the DNA TGTGCCAGCAGCTTAGGGCAGGGGGCGCTTCCTGAAGCTTTCTTT. Translated: CASSLGQGALPEAFF.

In this sample, this clonotype turned up a few times. The chain uses TRBV12-5 and TRBJ1-1, with D unclear. This CDR3 is 13 amino acids long. Germline CDR1 is LGHNT and CDR2 is FRNRAP. V lost 6 bases and J 5 bases, leaving 13 bases between the germline ends. The CDR3 loop is CASGEARTTEAFF. The CDR3, as DNA: TGTGCTAGTGGGGAAGCTCGGACGACTGAAGCTTTCTTT.

This clonotype was observed at least ten times. The genes are TRBV5-6 and TRBJ2-7; 7 nucleotides match TRBD1. The CDR3 has 14 residues. Germline V gene lookup returns CDR1 SGHDT and CDR2 YYEEEE. J gave up 0 bases and V 4 bases, and 4 bases lay outside the gene matches. CDR3 nucleotides: TGTGCCAGCAGCCGGGGACAGATCTCCTACGAGCAGTACTTC. Its translation: CASSRGQISYEQYF. Full variable domain (remainder filled in from reference TRBV5-6 and TRBJ2-7): DAGVTQSPTHLIKTRGQQVTLRCSPKSGHDTVSWYQQALGQGPQFIFQYYEEEERQRGNFPDRFSGHQFPNYSSELNVNALLLGDSALYLCASSRGQISYEQYFGPGTRLTVT.

This clonotype was detected ten times or more. V gene TRBV11-2 combines with J gene TRBJ1-4, with D possibly TRBD1 on 5 matching bases. This CDR3 is 14 amino acids long. In germline, CDR1 is SGHAT, CDR2 FQNNGV. V lost 4 bases to trimming and J lost 4 bases, with 10 bases between them. The CDR3 DNA reads as TGTGCCAGCAGCTCTCCCAGGGATAATGAAAAACTGTTTTTT. It codes for CASSSPRDNEKLFF.

This chain connects TRBV6-5 to TRBJ1-2; unclear D gene. The CDR3 contains 13 residues. Between the trimmed V and J ends, which lost 2 bases and 5 bases, there was a span of 9 bases. The germline V gene encodes CDR1 MNHEY and CDR2 SVGAGI. CDR3 region: CASSYGYDYGYTF. The CDR3 DNA is TGTGCCAGCAGTTACGGGTACGATTATGGCTACACCTTC.

This clonotype showed up just a few times. This chain joins TRBV4-3 and TRBJ2-7, with 7 bases fitting TRBD2. CDR1 and CDR2 from the germline V gene are LGHNA and YSLEER. The CDR3 loop spans 16 amino acids. V dropped 1 base and J dropped 3; count of bases not matched to a gene: 9. The chain's CDR3 is CASSQGGGQGNYEQYF. CDR3 sequence (DNA): TGCGCCAGCAGCCAAGGGGGAGGGCAGGGCAACTACGAGCAGTACTTC.

This clonotype has at least ten counts. The rearrangement joins TRBV7-9 to TRBJ1-5; D unresolved. Between the trimmed V and J ends, which lost 5 bases and 4 bases, there was a span of 9 bases. Germline-derived CDR1 and CDR2 are SEHNR and FQNEAQ (reference sequence). This CDR3 contains 13 residues. The CDR3 coding sequence is TGTGCCAGCAGCCGAGACTGGAATCAGCCCCAGCATTTT. Its translation is CASSRDWNQPQHF.

The chain carries TRBV12-3 or TRBV12-4 and TRBJ1-1; D remains unclear. The CDR3 has 12 amino acids. The V gene lost 6 bases and the J gene lost 4 bases, with 9 bases spanning the gap. CDR3 bases: TGTGCCAGCAGATCCCAATTCACTGAAGCTTTCTTT. Its protein is CASRSQFTEAFF.

This clonotype has more than one count but fewer than ten. CDR3 protein: CASSRQTLLVAEAFF. CDR3 sequence (DNA): TGTGCCAGCAGCCGACAAACATTGCTTGTCGCTGAAGCTTTCTTT. This chain links TRBV7-9 with TRBJ1-1; D is unresolved. The CDR3 contains 15 residues. The V gene's germline CDR1 is SEHNR and CDR2 FQNEAQ (reference sequence). Trimming removed 5 bases at V and 6 bases at J, with 19 bases between.

A note on this clonotype: This sequence may be a read error, since a much larger clone differs from it by one base. This chain connects TRBV11-3 to TRBJ2-5; weak D call: TRBD1 (6 bases). This CDR3 spans 14 amino acids. Germline CDR1 reads SGHNT; CDR2 reads YENEEA. The CDR3 region is CANSRRTEQETQYF. CDR3 coding DNA: TGTGCCAACAGCAGAAGGACAGAACAAGAGACCCAGTACTTC.

This clonotype was counted ten times or more. This chain links TRBV20-1 with TRBJ1-2, with D unclear. The CDR3 extends over 12 amino acids. Per germline, CDR1 DFQATT and CDR2 SNEGSKA (reference sequence). Trimming took off 3 bases at V and 2 bases at J, with 7 bases between the two ends. As DNA, the CDR3 is TGCAGTGCTAGTGACGGCAACTATGGCTACACCTTC. Its translation: CSASDGNYGYTF.

The chain is built from TRBV12-3 or TRBV12-4 and TRBJ1-4; D remains unclear. CDR3 length: 15 residues. V was shortened by 5 bases and J by 0 bases, with 10 bases between the two germline ends. For the CDR3, the DNA is TGTGCCAGCAGTAGAGAAGAGCCAACTAATGAAAAACTGTTTTTT. It specifies CASSREEPTNEKLFF.

On this clonotype itself: The junction does not match germline at one end; this may be a read error. The CDR3 spells CASSQEMGQGIWPQHF. CDR3 DNA sequence: TGCGCCAGCAGCCAAGAAATGGGACAGGGGATTTGGCCCCAGCATTTT. The chain links TRBV5-4 to TRBJ1-5; 10 nucleotides match TRBD1. CDR1 is SGHNT and CDR2 is YYREEE in the germline V gene (reference sequence). This CDR3 region has 16 residues. The full variable domain, in which reference TRBV5-4 and TRBJ1-5 provide the parts outside the CDR3, is ETGVTQSPTHLIKTRGQQVTLRCSSQSGHNTVSWYQQALGQGPQFIFQYYREEENGRGNFPPRFSGLQFPNYSSELNVNALELDDSALYLCASSQEMGQGIWPQHFGDGTRLSIL.